The clone carrying this T cell receptor (beta chain) was counted many times. This sample is drawn from a study of blood T cells in healthy people across ages. Each donor gave around 9.6 milliliters of peripheral blood. Total RNA was extracted at no less than 6 micrograms per sample. The use of a sample-barcoded 5' primer and a J-beta primer mix characterized a second PCR of about 7 to 12 cycles. From the 5' RACE reads, TCRdb called clonotypes with MiXCR, one entry per CDR3 protein. The data show more than 750,000 distinct CDR3 sequences, about 27% seen once. The same sample was also studied in work on T cells of mothers and their children.

Sequencing was done on a sample of blood. The receptor comes from a middle-aged woman in good health.

CDR3 DNA: TGCAGTGCCGAATTAGGGACAGGCTATGGCTACACCTTC. Protein sequence: CSAELGTGYGYTF. The V gene is TRBV20-1, the J gene TRBJ1-2; 8 bases fit TRBD1. Germline V lookup: CDR1 DFQATT, CDR2 SNEGSKA (reference sequence). V lost 6 bases to trimming and J lost 4 bases; unmatched junction nucleotides: 7. This CDR3 region has 13 residues.